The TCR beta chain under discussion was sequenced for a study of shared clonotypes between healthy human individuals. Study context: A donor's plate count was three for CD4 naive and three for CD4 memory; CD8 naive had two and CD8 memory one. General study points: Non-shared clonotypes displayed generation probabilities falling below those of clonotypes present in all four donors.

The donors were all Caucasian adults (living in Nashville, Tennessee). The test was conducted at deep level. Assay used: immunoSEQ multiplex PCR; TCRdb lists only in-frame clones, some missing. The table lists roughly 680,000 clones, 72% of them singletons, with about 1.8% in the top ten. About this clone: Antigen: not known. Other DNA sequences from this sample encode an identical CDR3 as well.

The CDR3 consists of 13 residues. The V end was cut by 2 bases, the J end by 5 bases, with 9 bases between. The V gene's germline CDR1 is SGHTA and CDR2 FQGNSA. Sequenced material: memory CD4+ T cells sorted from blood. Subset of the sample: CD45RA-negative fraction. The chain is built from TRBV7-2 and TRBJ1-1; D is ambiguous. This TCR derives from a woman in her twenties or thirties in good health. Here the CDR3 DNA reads TGTGCCAGCAGCTTACAAGGTGATACTGAAGCTTTCTTT. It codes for CASSLQGDTEAFF.